This TCR beta chain was captured in a study of blood T cell repertoires in COVID-19. J was trimmed by 1 base and V by 0 bases; bases with no gene match: 8. The CDR3 totals 19 residues. The protocol was immunoSEQ multiplex PCR, while the TCRdb copy is restricted to in-frame clones and leaves out a portion. The sample shows 370,000 or so clones, 81% of them seen only once. Sequencing input: peripheral blood. The source of this sequence is a human donor with acute or convalescent COVID-19. The donor label of this sample is uncertain. The chain is built from TRBV23-1 and TRBJ2-3; 12 nucleotides agree with TRBD2. TRBV23-1 is assigned to the ORF class and has an uncertain function. As DNA, the CDR3 is TGCGCCAGCAGTCAATCTCGGCTAGCGGGGGGGCCTGGCACAGATACGCAGTATTTT. Amino acid sequence: CASSQSRLAGGPGTDTQYF.